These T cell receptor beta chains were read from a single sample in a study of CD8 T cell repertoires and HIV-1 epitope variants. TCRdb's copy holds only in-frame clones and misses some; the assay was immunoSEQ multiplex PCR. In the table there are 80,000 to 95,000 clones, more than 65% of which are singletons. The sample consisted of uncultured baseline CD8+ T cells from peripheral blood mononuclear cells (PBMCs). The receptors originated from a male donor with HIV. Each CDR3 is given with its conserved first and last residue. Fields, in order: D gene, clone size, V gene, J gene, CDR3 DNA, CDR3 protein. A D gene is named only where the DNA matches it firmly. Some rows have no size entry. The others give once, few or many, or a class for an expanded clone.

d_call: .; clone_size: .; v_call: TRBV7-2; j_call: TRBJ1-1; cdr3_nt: TGTGCCAGCAGCTTATGGGCCGGGCAGGGTGATGAAGCTTTCTTT; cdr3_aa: CASSLWAGQGDEAFF
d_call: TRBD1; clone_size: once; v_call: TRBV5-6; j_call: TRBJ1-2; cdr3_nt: TGTGCCAGCAGCTTGGTTCAGGGGGCCAGTGGCTACACCTTC; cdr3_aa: CASSLVQGASGYTF
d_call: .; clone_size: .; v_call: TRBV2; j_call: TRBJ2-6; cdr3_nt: TGTGCCAGCAGTGAAGCGCGGCACGTCCTGACTTTC; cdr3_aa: CASSEARHVLTF
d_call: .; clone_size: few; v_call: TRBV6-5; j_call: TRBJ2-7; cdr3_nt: TGTGCCAGCAGTTACTCCAGACAGAGCTCCTACGAGCAGTACTTC; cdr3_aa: CASSYSRQSSYEQYF
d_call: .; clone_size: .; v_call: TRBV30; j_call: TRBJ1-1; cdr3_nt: TGTGCCTGGAGTGGAGGGCCGAACACTGAAGCTTTCTTT; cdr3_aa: CAWSGGPNTEAFF
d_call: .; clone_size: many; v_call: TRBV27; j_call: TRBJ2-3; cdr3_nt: TGTGCCAGCAGTTTAAAGAGAGGGGGAGATACGCAGTATTTT; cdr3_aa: CASSLKRGGDTQYF
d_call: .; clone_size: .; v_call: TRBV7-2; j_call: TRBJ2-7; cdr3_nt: TGTGCCAGCAGCCCAAACAGATATTACGAGCAGTACTTC; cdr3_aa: CASSPNRYYEQYF
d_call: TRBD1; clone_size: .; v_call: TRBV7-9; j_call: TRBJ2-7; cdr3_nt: TGTGCCAGCAGCTCTGGACAGGGCCCCGCCACCGGCGAGCAGTACTTC; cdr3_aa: CASSSGQGPATGEQYF
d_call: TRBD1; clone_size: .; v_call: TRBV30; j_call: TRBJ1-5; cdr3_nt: TGTGCCTACAGGGACAGCTCGTATCAGCCCCAGCATTTT; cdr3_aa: CAYRDSSYQPQHF
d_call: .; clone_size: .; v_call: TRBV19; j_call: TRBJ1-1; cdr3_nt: TGTGCCAGTAGTATCGCGGGGGGGAACACTGAAGCTTTCTTT; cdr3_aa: CASSIAGGNTEAFF
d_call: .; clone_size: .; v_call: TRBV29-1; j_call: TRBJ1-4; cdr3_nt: TGCAGCGTGGGGAGGGGGACAGAAAAACTGTTTTTT; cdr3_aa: CSVGRGTEKLFF
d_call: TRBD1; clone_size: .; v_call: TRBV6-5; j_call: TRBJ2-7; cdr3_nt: TGTGCCAGCAGACACGGACAGGGGGCAGGAGAGCAGTACTTC; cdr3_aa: CASRHGQGAGEQYF
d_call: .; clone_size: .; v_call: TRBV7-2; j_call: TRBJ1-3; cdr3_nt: TGTGCCAGCAGCTTGTTAATCTCTGGAAACACCATATATTTT; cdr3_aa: CASSLLISGNTIYF
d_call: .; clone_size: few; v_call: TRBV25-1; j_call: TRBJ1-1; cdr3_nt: TGTGCCAGCAGCTTAGGACAGAGCACTGAAGCTTTCTTT; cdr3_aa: CASSLGQSTEAFF
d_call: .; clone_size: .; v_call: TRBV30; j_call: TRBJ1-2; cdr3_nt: TGTGCCTGGAGTGTTCAGAGGGAGGAAGGCTACACCTTC; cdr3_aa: CAWSVQREEGYTF
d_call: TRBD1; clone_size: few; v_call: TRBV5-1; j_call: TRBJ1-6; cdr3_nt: TGCGCCAGCAGCCCCAGAAGAACAGGGGCGTCTTCACCCCTCCACTTT; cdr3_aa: CASSPRRTGASSPLHF
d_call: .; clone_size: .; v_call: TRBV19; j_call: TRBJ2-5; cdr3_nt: TGTGCCACCACCGGGACGGGGCAAGAGACCCAGTACTTC; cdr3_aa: CATTGTGQETQYF